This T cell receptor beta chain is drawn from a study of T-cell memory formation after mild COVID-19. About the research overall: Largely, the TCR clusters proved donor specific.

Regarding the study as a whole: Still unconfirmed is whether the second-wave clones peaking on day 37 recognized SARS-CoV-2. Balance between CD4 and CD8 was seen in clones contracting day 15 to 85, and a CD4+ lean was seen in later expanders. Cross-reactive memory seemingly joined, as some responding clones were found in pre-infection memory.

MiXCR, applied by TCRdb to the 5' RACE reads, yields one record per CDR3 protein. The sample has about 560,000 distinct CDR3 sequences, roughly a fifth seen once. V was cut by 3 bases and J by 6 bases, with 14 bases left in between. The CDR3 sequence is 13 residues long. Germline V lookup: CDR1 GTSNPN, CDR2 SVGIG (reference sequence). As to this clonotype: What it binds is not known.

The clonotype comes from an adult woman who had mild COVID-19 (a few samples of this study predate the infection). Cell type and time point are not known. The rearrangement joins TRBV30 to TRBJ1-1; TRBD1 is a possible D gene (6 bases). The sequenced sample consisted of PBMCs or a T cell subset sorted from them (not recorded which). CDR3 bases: TGTGCCTGGAGGCCCTGGGGGCGGTCTGAAGCTTTCTTT. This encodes CAWRPWGRSEAFF. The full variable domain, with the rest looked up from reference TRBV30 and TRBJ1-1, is SQTIHQWPATLVQPVGSPLSLECTVEGTSNPNLYWYRQAAGRGLQLLFYSVGIGQISSEVPQNLSASRPQDRQFILSSKKLLLSDSGFYLCAWRPWGRSEAFFGQGTRLTVV.